This T cell receptor beta chain comes out of a study of T cells in Graves' hyperthyroidism and ophthalmopathy. Study-level points and caveats: Model output signaled ophthalmopathy a median roughly 6 months ahead of onset.

CDR3 length: 14 residues. Germline-derived CDR1 and CDR2 are SNHLY and FYNNEI. The V and J ends lost 6 bases and 7 bases respectively, with 19 bases between them. Comments on this clonotype: Its antigen remains unidentified.

What was amplified from RNA transcripts were TCR beta CDR3 regions. The HTBI set primed first-round TCR CDR3 RT-PCR. TCRdb reanalysed the multiplex PCR reads using MiXCR and keeps one entry per CDR3 protein. The repertoire includes about 540,000 distinct CDR3 sequences, more than 45% of them detected once, and approximately 8.4% sits in the top ten. Diagnoses were made from clinical symptoms, serum measures (thyroxine and TRAb), thyroid ultrasound and orbital computed tomography. The chain is built from TRBV2 and TRBJ2-7, with D perhaps matching TRBD1 (6 bases). The receptor was isolated from a woman younger than 30 with Graves' hyperthyroidism. The specimen sequenced was peripheral blood or thyroid tissue (not recorded which). The chain's CDR3 is CASRRGSTNNEQYF. CDR3 coding DNA: TGTGCCAGCAGAAGGGGGTCAACGAACAATGAGCAGTACTTC.